A selection of T cell receptor beta chains follows, all from one sample in a study of blood T cells in healthy people across ages. TCRdb processed the 5' RACE reads anew with MiXCR; each CDR3 protein has one entry. The sample comprises more than 1,400,000 distinct CDR3 sequences, 40% to 50% of which are singletons, and 7% to 9% rests with the top ten. Sequenced input: blood. Receptor source: a woman aged 18-35 years in good health. Both conserved end residues are part of each CDR3. A D gene is named only where the DNA matches it firmly. Not all rows give a size; the values are once, few, many and, for expanded clones, a class.

NA	NA	TRBV20-1	TRBJ2-7	TGCAGTGCTAGAGATCGAGGGGCGCGGCCCTACGAGCAGTACTTC	CSARDRGARPYEQYF
NA	NA	TRBV28	TRBJ2-5	TGTGCCAGCAGTTTATCGACTACCGGTTTGGGGGCCCAGTACTTC	CASSLSTTGLGAQYF
few	NA	TRBV12-3/TRBV12-4	TRBJ2-7	TGTGCCAGCAGTCAACTAACCGGGCACGAGCAGTACTTC	CASSQLTGHEQYF
NA	TRBD2	TRBV6-4	TRBJ2-3	TGTGCCAGCAGTGACTTGACTAGCGGGAGTACAGATACGCAGTATTTT	CASSDLTSGSTDTQYF
NA	TRBD2	TRBV20-1	TRBJ2-7	TGCAGTACTAGACTAGCGGGCAACTCCTACGAGCAGTACTTC	CSTRLAGNSYEQYF
few	NA	TRBV12-3/TRBV12-4	TRBJ1-6	TGTGCCAGCAGTTTTGACAGTGTCAATTCACCCCTCCACTTT	CASSFDSVNSPLHF
NA	NA	TRBV7-9	TRBJ1-4	TGTGCCAGCAGCCCCCCCGGCCAGGGTACATTTGAAAAACTGTTTTTT	CASSPPGQGTFEKLFF
NA	NA	TRBV28	TRBJ2-7	TGTGCCAGTACTCAAATGGGGTCAGTCGGCTCCGACGAGCAGTACTTC	CASTQMGSVGSDEQYF
NA	TRBD1	TRBV7-9	TRBJ1-1	TGTGCCAGCAGCGCCGACAGGGAAGCTGGTGAAGCTTTCTTT	CASSADREAGEAFF
NA	TRBD2	TRBV20-1	TRBJ2-5	TGCAGTGCTAGACGAGATAGCGGGGTGGGGGAGACCCAGTACTTC	CSARRDSGVGETQYF
NA	TRBD1	TRBV10-3	TRBJ1-2	TGTGCCATCAGTGAGGTGGGACAGGCGAACTATGGCTACACCTTC	CAISEVGQANYGYTF
NA	NA	TRBV12-3/TRBV12-4	TRBJ2-3	TGTGCCAGCAGTTTCGGGACCCGATACACAGATACGCAGTATTTT	CASSFGTRYTDTQYF
NA	TRBD2	TRBV10-3	TRBJ2-1	TGTGCCATCAGTGAGTCGCGGGAGCTGTTGGCGAATGAGCAGTTCTTC	CAISESRELLANEQFF
NA	NA	TRBV12-3/TRBV12-4	TRBJ1-1	TGTGCCAGCCGACCCCAGGGGACCTTGAACACTGAAGCTTTCTTT	CASRPQGTLNTEAFF
NA	NA	TRBV29-1	TRBJ1-1	TGCAGCGTTCAGGACAGTAACACTGAAGCTTTCTTT	CSVQDSNTEAFF
NA	TRBD2	TRBV2	TRBJ2-3	TGTGCCAGCAGAGCTCGGGCTAGCGGGAGCACAGATGCGCAGTATTTT	CASRARASGSTDAQYF